The 27 T cell receptor beta chains in this list originate from one sample, sequenced in a study of tissue T cells after allogeneic stem cell transplantation. Generated by immunoSEQ multiplex PCR, the TCRdb table keeps only in-frame clones and is missing some. The table includes around 1,600 clones, approximately 80% detected once. The material sequenced was liver tissue, taken at autopsy. Receptor source: a male patient aged 60 or older with steroid-refractory graft-versus-host disease after an allogeneic stem cell transplant. Certain T cells may be donor cells from the graft.

The V and J genes are TRBV28 and TRBJ1-5, with D possibly being TRBD1 (6 bases). V gave up 5 bases and J gave up 4 bases, with 12 bases separating them. The CDR3 is 14 residues long. In germline, CDR1 is MDHEN, CDR2 SYDVKM. In DNA form, the CDR3 reads TGTGCCAGCAGTCCTCTAGGGGGGAATCAGCCCCAGCATTTT. Protein product: CASSPLGGNQPQHF.

This chain connects TRBV4-2 to TRBJ2-5; TRBD2 aligns across 8 bases. V gave up 2 bases and J gave up 1 base; unmatched junction bases: 9. Germline CDR1 reads LGHNA; CDR2 reads YNFKEQ. The CDR3 consists of 17 residues. The CDR3 sequence: CASSQTTSGDSQETQYF. The DNA for the CDR3 is TGTGCCAGCAGCCAAACTACTAGCGGAGATTCCCAAGAGACCCAGTACTTC.

The V and J genes are TRBV4-1 and TRBJ2-7, with D tentatively TRBD2 (5 bases). The V end lost 1 base, the J end lost 0 bases, and 7 bases lay between the germline ends. The CDR3 has 14 amino acids. Germline CDR1 MGHRA, CDR2 YSYEKL. DNA of the CDR3: TGCGCCAGCAGCCAAGTGACTACCTCCTACGAGCAGTACTTC. It is translated as CASSQVTTSYEQYF.

The gene calls are TRBV21-1 and TRBJ2-7; the tabulated D call, TRBD1, remains unverified against the DNA. TRBV21-1 is tagged as a pseudogene. There are 16 residues in the CDR3. CDR3 residues: CASSKDGQGRIYEQYF. The CDR3, as DNA: TGTGCCAGCAGCAAAGACGGTCAGGGAAGGATCTACGAGCAGTACTTC.

This chain uses TRBV7-9 with TRBJ2-7; unclear D gene. This CDR3 contains 15 residues. The V gene's germline CDR1 is SEHNR and CDR2 FQNEAQ (reference sequence). V lost 3 bases and J 0 bases, leaving 12 bases between the germline ends. CDR3 sequence reads: CASSFRQDASYEQYF. The CDR3 nucleotides read TGTGCCAGCAGCTTCCGGCAGGACGCCTCCTACGAGCAGTACTTC.

The chain combines TRBV7-2 with TRBJ2-5; 7 nucleotides match TRBD2. CDR1 is SGHTA, CDR2 FQGNSA, per germline. This CDR3 is built from 14 residues. The J segment lost 5 bases and the V segment lost 0 bases, leaving 3 bases of the junction unmatched. CDR3 in DNA: TGTGCCAGCAGCTTAGCGGGGGGGGTGGAGACCCAGTACTTC. Protein: CASSLAGGVETQYF.

This chain connects TRBV2 to TRBJ2-6; the match to TRBD1 covers 10 bases. This CDR3 contains 16 residues. After removal of 6 bases from V and 9 bases from J, the junction contained 11 bases not matched to a gene. The germline V gene encodes CDR1 SNHLY and CDR2 FYNNEI. The CDR3 nucleotides read TGTGCCAGCAGGTCTCCCGGGACAGGGGTAATCAACGTCCTGACTTTC. Its translation is CASRSPGTGVINVLTF. Full variable domain (missing parts from reference TRBV2 and TRBJ2-6): EPEVTQTPSHQVTQMGQEVILRCVPISNHLYFYWYRQILGQKVEFLVSFYNNEISEKSEIFDDQFSVERPDGSNFTLKIRSTKLEDSAMYFCASRSPGTGVINVLTFGAGSRLTVL.

The chain employs TRBV4-3 and TRBJ2-2; D possibly corresponds to TRBD2 (5 bases). Germline values: CDR1 LGHNA, CDR2 YSLEER. This CDR3 has 16 residues. V lost 3 bases to trimming and J lost 1 base, with 12 bases between them. CDR3 coding DNA: TGCGCCAGCAGCCAGGAGGTCGGGGTGAACACCGGGGAGCTGTTTTTT. It codes for CASSQEVGVNTGELFF.

The chain recombines TRBV6-5 with TRBJ1-2; D ambiguous. This CDR3 comprises 13 residues. Trimming removed 7 bases from V and 8 bases from J, with 17 bases in between. Germline V gene lookup returns CDR1 MNHEY and CDR2 SVGAGI. The CDR3 loop reads CASTHDGMGGYTF. The CDR3 DNA sequence: TGTGCCAGCACCCACGATGGGATGGGGGGCTACACCTTC.

The V and J genes are TRBV11-3 and TRBJ2-7; 9 bases match TRBD1. In germline, CDR1 is SGHNT, CDR2 YENEEA. This CDR3 has 20 residues. V lost 2 bases to trimming and J lost 7 bases; unmatched junction nucleotides: 24. CDR3 loop: CASSLMYWDRAPQPPLEQYF. CDR3 in DNA: TGTGCCAGCAGCTTAATGTATTGGGACAGGGCGCCCCAGCCCCCTTTGGAGCAGTACTTC.

V gene TRBV11-2 combines with J gene TRBJ1-2; possibly TRBD1 for D (5 bases). The germline V and J ends were trimmed by 5 bases and 0 bases, with 13 bases remaining between them. The length of the CDR3 is 15 residues. Germline values: CDR1 SGHAT, CDR2 FQNNGV. CDR3 sequence reads: CASSPQTAPNYGYTF. The CDR3 nucleotides read TGTGCCAGCAGCCCTCAGACAGCCCCTAACTATGGCTACACCTTC.

The chain combines TRBV19 with TRBJ2-2; 11 bases are a match to TRBD2. The germline gives CDR1 LNHDA, CDR2 SQIVND (reference sequence). CDR3 length: 16 amino acids. With 2 bases clipped from V and 3 bases from J, the junction kept 2 bases outside the gene matches. The CDR3 loop reads CASSITSGGDTGELFF. CDR3 nucleotide sequence: TGTGCCAGTAGTATAACTAGCGGGGGTGACACCGGGGAGCTGTTTTTT.

The chain combines TRBV3-1 (or the pseudogene TRBV3-2) with TRBJ2-1; D call uncertain. Trimming left V 6 bases short and J 9 bases short, with 9 bases between. This CDR3 contains 11 residues. From germline, CDR1 is LGHDT and CDR2 YNNKEL (reference sequence). The CDR3 region is CASRTSSEQFF. The DNA of the CDR3 is TGTGCCAGCAGGACCTCAAGTGAGCAGTTCTTC.

The CDR3, as DNA: TGCGCCAGCAGTGGGACGCAGTCGAACACTGAAGCTTTCTTT. It encodes CASSGTQSNTEAFF. This sequence joins TRBV5-1 and TRBJ1-1; D is perhaps TRBD1 (5 bases). The CDR3 has 14 residues. CDR1 is SGHRS and CDR2 is YFSETQ in the germline V gene. Trimming took off 5 bases at V and 1 base at J, with 12 bases between the two ends.

J is TRBJ1-1 and V is TRBV12-1. TRBV12-1 is a documented pseudogene. The CDR3 spans 16 residues. CDR3 sequence: CASSPTPSFRDTEAFF. Here the CDR3 DNA reads TGTGCCAGCAGCCCCACCCCGTCTTTTAGGGACACTGAAGCTTTCTTT.

The gene calls are TRBV6-4 and TRBJ1-5; D is unresolved. CDR3 length: 13 residues. Germline assignment: CDR1 MRHNA and CDR2 SNTAGT. The V end was cut by 4 bases, the J end by 4 bases, with 8 bases between. CDR3 protein: CASSGTENQPQHF. The DNA for the CDR3 is TGTGCCAGCAGTGGGACTGAGAATCAGCCCCAGCATTTT.

V gene TRBV4-1 combines with J gene TRBJ2-1, with 9 bases that match TRBD2. The CDR3 is 16 amino acids. Germline trimming cut 0 bases from V and 6 bases from J; bases unmatched to any gene: 6. The germline V gene encodes CDR1 MGHRA and CDR2 YSYEKL. CDR3 DNA sequence: TGCGCCAGCAGCCAAGAAGGGGGACTAGCCTCCAATGAGCAGTTCTTC. Its translation: CASSQEGGLASNEQFF.

This chain uses TRBV10-3 with TRBJ1-6, with TRBD1 matching 7 bases. V was clipped by 5 bases and J by 7 bases; unmatched bases: 5. This CDR3 comprises 14 residues. From germline, CDR1 is ENHRY and CDR2 SYGVKD. For the CDR3, the DNA is TGTGCCATCAGTCTACAGGGGATCAATTCACCCCTCCACTTT. The encoded protein is CAISLQGINSPLHF.

This clone was seen once. The CDR3 here is CASSDGSGGTDTQYF. The CDR3 bases are TGTGCCAGCAGTGACGGTAGCGGGGGCACAGATACGCAGTATTTT. The chain couples TRBV6-1 to TRBJ2-3; 8 positions match TRBD2. There are 15 residues in the CDR3. CDR1 is MNHNS, CDR2 SASEGT, per germline. The V and J ends lost 3 bases and 1 base, in that order; junction bases with no gene match: 3.

The chain is built from TRBV18 and TRBJ2-3; 9 bases are a match to TRBD1. CDR1 KGHSH and CDR2 LQKENI come from the germline V gene. V was clipped by 5 bases and J by 3 bases; unmatched bases: 3. The length of the CDR3 is 14 residues. The CDR3 bases are TGTGCCAGCTCAAGCGACAGGGGGACAGATACGCAGTATTTT. Translated: CASSSDRGTDTQYF.

This chain joins TRBV6-4 and TRBJ2-3; 12 positions match TRBD2. Losses at the gene ends were 6 bases for V and 4 bases for J; bases not matched to a gene: 8. Germline V lookup: CDR1 MRHNA, CDR2 SNTAGT. CDR3 length equals 16 residues. Written as DNA, the CDR3 is TGTGCCAGCAGCCCTAGCGGGGGGGCTGGGGCAGATACGCAGTATTTT. It translates to CASSPSGGAGADTQYF.

The chain links TRBV20-1 to TRBJ2-3; 9 bases map to TRBD1. The CDR3 is 16 residues long. Germline V gives CDR1 DFQATT, CDR2 SNEGSKA (reference sequence). V lost 3 bases, J lost 6 bases, and 13 bases stayed unmatched. The CDR3 DNA sequence: TGCAGTGCTAGTGGCGTAGACAGGGGGGGTTCCGATACGCAGTATTTT. Translating gives CSASGVDRGGSDTQYF.

The chain links TRBV5-1 to TRBJ2-1; the D is unclear. CDR1 and CDR2 from the germline V gene are SGHRS and YFSETQ. The V end lost 0 bases, the J end lost 5 bases, and 6 bases lay between the germline ends. The CDR3 runs 13 residues. The CDR3 sequence: CASSLGPNNEQFF. CDR3 nucleotide sequence: TGCGCCAGCAGCTTGGGGCCAAACAATGAGCAGTTCTTC. The whole variable domain, remainder taken from reference TRBV5-1 and TRBJ2-1, is KAGVTQTPRYLIKTRGQQVTLSCSPISGHRSVSWYQQTPGQGLQFLFEYFSETQRNKGNFPGRFSGRQFSNSRSEMNVSTLELGDSALYLCASSLGPNNEQFFGPGTRLTVL.

The J gene is TRBJ1-4, the V gene TRBV4-1; no clear D. The V end lost 1 base, the J end lost 0 bases, and 15 bases lay between the germline ends. The germline V gene has CDR1 MGHRA and CDR2 YSYEKL. The CDR3 length is 18 residues. CDR3 residues: CASSQVRQSAATNEKLFF. CDR3 sequence (DNA): TGCGCCAGCAGCCAAGTACGTCAGTCGGCAGCAACTAATGAAAAACTGTTTTTT.

CDR3 in amino acids: CASSEGNTGELFF. For the CDR3, the DNA is TGTGCCAGCAGTGAGGGGAACACCGGGGAGCTGTTTTTT. This chain connects TRBV6-4 to TRBJ2-2; D is uncertain. Deletions cut 3 bases from V and 1 base from J, with 3 bases between. The CDR3 sequence is 13 residues long. The germline V gene has CDR1 MRHNA and CDR2 SNTAGT.

The chain is built from TRBV9 and TRBJ1-6; 7 nucleotides align to TRBD1. Germline CDR1 is SGDLS and CDR2 is YYNGEE. The CDR3 extends over 15 amino acids. V was pared by 4 bases and J by 10 bases, with 11 bases of the junction left unmatched. CDR3 region: CASSYSGDSGSPLHF. The CDR3 DNA is TGTGCCAGCAGCTATTCCGGGGACAGTGGGTCACCCCTCCACTTT.

The chain uses TRBV5-1 and TRBJ2-5; 7 positions agree with TRBD1. Per germline, CDR1 SGHRS and CDR2 YFSETQ. The V gene end was trimmed by 4 bases and the J gene end by 7 bases; junction bases not matched to a gene: 7. This CDR3 has 13 residues. This CDR3 reads CASSPTGPGTQYF. In DNA, the CDR3 is TGCGCCAGCAGCCCGACAGGGCCAGGGACCCAGTACTTC.